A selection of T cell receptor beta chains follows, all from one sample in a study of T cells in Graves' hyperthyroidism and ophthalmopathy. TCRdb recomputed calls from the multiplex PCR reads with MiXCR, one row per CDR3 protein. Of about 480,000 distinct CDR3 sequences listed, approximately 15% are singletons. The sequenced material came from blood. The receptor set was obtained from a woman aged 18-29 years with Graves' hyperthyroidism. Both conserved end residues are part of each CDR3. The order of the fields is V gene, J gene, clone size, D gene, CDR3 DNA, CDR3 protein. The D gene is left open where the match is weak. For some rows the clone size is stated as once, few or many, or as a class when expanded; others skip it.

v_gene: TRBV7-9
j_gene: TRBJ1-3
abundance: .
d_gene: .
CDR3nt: TGTGCCAGCAGCCATACGGGGACGAACTCTGGAAACACCATATATTTT
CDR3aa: CASSHTGTNSGNTIYF

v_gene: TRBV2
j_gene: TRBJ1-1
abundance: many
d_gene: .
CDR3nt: TGTGCCAGCGACACAGGGATGGGCACTGAAGCTTTCTTT
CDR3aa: CASDTGMGTEAFF

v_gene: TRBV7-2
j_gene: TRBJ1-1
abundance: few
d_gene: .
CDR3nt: TGTGCCAGCAGCTTAGGGGTCGGGGGCACTGAAGCTTTCTTT
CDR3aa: CASSLGVGGTEAFF

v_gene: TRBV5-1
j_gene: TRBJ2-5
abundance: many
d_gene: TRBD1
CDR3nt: TGCGCCAGCAGCACCGGACAGGGAGTAGAGACCCAGTACTTC
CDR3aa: CASSTGQGVETQYF

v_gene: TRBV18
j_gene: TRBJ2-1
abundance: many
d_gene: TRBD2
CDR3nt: TGTGCCAGCTCACTCACTGGGGGGACTAGCCACAATGAGCAGTTCTTC
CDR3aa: CASSLTGGTSHNEQFF

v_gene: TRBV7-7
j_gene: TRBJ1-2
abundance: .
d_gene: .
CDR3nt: TGTGCTAGCAGCTTACTTTACAGGGCAGGGAGTGACTATGGCTACACCTTC
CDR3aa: CASSLLYRAGSDYGYTF

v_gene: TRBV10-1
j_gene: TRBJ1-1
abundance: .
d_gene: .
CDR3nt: TGCGCCAGCAGTGAGTCTTCAGGGGCGGACGCTTTCTTT
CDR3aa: CASSESSGADAFF

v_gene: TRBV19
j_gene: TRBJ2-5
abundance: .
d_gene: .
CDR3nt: TGTGCCAGTACCAATGATGGCCAAGAGACCCAGTACTTC
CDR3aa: CASTNDGQETQYF

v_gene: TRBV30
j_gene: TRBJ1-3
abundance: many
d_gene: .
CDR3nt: TGTGCCTCCTCACCAGGGGAATCTGGAAACACCATATATTTT
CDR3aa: CASSPGESGNTIYF

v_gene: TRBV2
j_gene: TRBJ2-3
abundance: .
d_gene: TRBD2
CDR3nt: TGTGCCAGCAATGCACTCGGACTAGCGGGAGGGGAAGATACGCAGTATTTT
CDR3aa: CASNALGLAGGEDTQYF

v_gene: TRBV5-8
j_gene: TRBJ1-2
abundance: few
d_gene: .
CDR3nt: TGTGCCAGCAGCCGAACAGATTATGGTGGCTACACCTTC
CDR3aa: CASSRTDYGGYTF

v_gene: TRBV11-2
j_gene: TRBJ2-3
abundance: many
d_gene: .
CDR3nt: TGTGCCAGCAGCTTAGATTTTAGCGGTGACACAGATACGCAGTATTTT
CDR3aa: CASSLDFSGDTDTQYF

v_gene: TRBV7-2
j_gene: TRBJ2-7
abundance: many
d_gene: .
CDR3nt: TGTGCCAGCAGCCTTAGTAGTGGGGAGTTCTACGAGCAGTACTTC
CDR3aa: CASSLSSGEFYEQYF

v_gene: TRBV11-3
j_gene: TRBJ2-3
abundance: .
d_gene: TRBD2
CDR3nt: TGTGCCAGCAGCCCCGGGACTAGCGGGAGAGGGACAGGTACGCAGTATTTT
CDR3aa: CASSPGTSGRGTGTQYF

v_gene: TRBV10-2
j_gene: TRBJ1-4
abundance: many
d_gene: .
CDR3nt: TGCGCCAGCACCCCACAGCGGCGGCGAAATGAAAAACTGTTTTTT
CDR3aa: CASTPQRRRNEKLFF

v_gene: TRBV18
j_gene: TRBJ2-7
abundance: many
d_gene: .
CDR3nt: TGTGCCAGCTCACCAAGAGAGGGTTACCACGAGCAGTACTTC
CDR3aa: CASSPREGYHEQYF

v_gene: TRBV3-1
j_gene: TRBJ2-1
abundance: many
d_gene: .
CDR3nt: TGTGCCAGCGGGTCCGCGGGACTGGCGCCTTACAATGAGCAGTTCTTC
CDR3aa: CASGSAGLAPYNEQFF

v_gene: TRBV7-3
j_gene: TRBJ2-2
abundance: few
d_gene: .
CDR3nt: TGTGCCAGCTCCCCCGGGCCCACCGGGGAGCTGTTTTTT
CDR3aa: CASSPGPTGELFF

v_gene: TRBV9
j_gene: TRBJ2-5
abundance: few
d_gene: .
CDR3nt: TGTGCCAGCAGCGTAGGAGTAGGGGCAGAGACCCAGTACTTC
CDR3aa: CASSVGVGAETQYF

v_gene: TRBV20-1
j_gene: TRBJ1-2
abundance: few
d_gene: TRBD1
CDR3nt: TGCAGTGCTAGGCGGGACAGGGGCTACTATGGCTACACCTTC
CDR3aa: CSARRDRGYYGYTF

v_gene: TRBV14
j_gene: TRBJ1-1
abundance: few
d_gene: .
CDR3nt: TGTGCCAGCGGCCAAGATTTTGGGGGGGTTAGAACTGAAGCTTTCTTT
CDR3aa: CASGQDFGGVRTEAFF

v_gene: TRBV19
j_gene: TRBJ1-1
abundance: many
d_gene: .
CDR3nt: TGTGCCAGTAGTATGGGGGGGACTGAAGCTTTCTTT
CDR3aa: CASSMGGTEAFF

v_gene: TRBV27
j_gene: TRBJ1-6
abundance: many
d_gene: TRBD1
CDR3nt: TGTGCCAGCAGTTTTTTCACGGGACAGATAAATTCACCCCTCCACTTT
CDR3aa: CASSFFTGQINSPLHF

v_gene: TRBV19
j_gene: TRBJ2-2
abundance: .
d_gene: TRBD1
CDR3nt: TGTGCCAGTAGTACCTCGACAGGGAGAACCGGGGAGCTGTTTTTT
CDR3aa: CASSTSTGRTGELFF

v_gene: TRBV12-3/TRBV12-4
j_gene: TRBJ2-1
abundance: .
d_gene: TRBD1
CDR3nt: TGTGCCAGCAAGGGGGCCCGCAATGAGCAGTTCTTC
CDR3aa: CASKGARNEQFF

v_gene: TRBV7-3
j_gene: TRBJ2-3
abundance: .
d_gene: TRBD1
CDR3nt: TGTGCCAGCTCTGACAGGGCTGGCACAGATACGCAGTATTTT
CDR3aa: CASSDRAGTDTQYF

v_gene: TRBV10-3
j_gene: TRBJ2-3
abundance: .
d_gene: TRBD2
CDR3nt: TGTGCCATCAGTGAGCAGGGACTAGGTGGAGGAACAGATACGCAGTATTTT
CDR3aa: CAISEQGLGGGTDTQYF

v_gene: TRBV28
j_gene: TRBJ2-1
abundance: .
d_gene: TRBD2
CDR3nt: TGTGCCAGCAGTTTAGGAGCGGGAGGGTACTACAATGAGCAGTTCTTC
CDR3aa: CASSLGAGGYYNEQFF

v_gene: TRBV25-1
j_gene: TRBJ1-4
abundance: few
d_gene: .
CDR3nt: TGTGCCAGCAGCGAAGGACAGCCAACTAATGAAAAACTGTTTTTT
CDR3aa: CASSEGQPTNEKLFF

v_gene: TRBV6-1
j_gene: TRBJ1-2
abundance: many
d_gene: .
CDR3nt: TGTGCCAGCAGACGGGACTACAGCTTGGCTAACTATGGCTACACCTTC
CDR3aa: CASRRDYSLANYGYTF

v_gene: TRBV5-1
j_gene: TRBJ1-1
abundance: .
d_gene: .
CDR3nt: TGCGCCAGCAGCTTAAGGATGGGGAACACTGAAGCTTTCTTT
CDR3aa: CASSLRMGNTEAFF

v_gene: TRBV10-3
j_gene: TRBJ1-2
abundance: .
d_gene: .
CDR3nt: TGTGCCACCTCGCGGGACTATGGCTACACCTTC
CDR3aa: CATSRDYGYTF

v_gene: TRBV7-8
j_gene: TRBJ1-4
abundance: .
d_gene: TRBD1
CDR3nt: TGTGCCAGCAGCATCGGACAGGATGAAAAACTGTTTTTT
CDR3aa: CASSIGQDEKLFF

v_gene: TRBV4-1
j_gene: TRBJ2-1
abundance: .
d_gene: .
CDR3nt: TGCGCCAGCAGAGGGGAGCATGAGCAGTTCTTC
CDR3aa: CASRGEHEQFF

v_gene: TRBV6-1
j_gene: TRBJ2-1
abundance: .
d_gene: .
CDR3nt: TGTACCATCAGGCGTGGGGCCTACAATGAGCAGTTCTTC
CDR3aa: CTIRRGAYNEQFF

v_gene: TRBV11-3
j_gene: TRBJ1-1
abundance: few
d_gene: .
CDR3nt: TGTGCCAGCAGCCAGAAGTGGGCCGCGAACACTAAAGCTTTCTTT
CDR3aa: CASSQKWAANTKAFF

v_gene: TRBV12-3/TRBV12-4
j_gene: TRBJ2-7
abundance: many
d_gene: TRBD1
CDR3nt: TGTGCCAGCACCGACAGGGCAACCTCCTACGAGCAGTACTTC
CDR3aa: CASTDRATSYEQYF

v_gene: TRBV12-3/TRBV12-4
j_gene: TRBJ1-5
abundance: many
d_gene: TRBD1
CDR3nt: TGTGCCAGCAGAACTAGACAGGGGCCGGGACAGCCCCAGCATTTT
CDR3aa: CASRTRQGPGQPQHF

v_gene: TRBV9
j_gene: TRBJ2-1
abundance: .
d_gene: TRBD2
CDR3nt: TGTGCCAGCAGCGTAGGGACTAGCGAACTTTACAATGAGCAGTTCTTC
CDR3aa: CASSVGTSELYNEQFF

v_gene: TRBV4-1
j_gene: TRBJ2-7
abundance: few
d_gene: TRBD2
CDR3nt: TGCGCCAGCAGCCAAGTGGGGGGGAGCTACGAGCAGTACTTC
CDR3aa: CASSQVGGSYEQYF

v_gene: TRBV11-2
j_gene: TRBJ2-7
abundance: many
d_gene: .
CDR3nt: TGTGCCAGCAGCTTGGGCAGGGTTGCCTACGAGCAGTACTTC
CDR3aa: CASSLGRVAYEQYF

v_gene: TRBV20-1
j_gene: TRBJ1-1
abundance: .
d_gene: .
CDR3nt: TGCAGTGCTAGAGGAACGCGTGGGCGCTCCCCACCCGTTTTCTTT
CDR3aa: CSARGTRGRSPPVFF

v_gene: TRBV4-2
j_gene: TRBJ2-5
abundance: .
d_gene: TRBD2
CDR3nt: TGTGCCAGCACCTCCGGGACTAGCGGGAGCCGCGGGGAGACCCAGTACTTC
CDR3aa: CASTSGTSGSRGETQYF

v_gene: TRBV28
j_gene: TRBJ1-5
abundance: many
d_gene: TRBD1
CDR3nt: TGTGCCAGCAGATACGACAGGGGGTTAGGGGAAGATCAGCCTCAGCATTTT
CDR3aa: CASRYDRGLGEDQPQHF

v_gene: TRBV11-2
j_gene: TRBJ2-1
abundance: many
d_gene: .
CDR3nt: TGTGCCAGCAGCATAGCCGGGTACTACAATGAGCAGTTCTTC
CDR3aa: CASSIAGYYNEQFF

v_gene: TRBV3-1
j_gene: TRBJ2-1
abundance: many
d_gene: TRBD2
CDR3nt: TGTGCCAGCAGCCGCGGACTAGCGGGAGTATCCTACAATGAGCAGTTCTTC
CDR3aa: CASSRGLAGVSYNEQFF

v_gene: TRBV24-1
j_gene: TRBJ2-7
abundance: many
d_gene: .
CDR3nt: TGTGCCACCAGTGATTTTCGTTCCTACGAGCAGTACTTC
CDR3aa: CATSDFRSYEQYF

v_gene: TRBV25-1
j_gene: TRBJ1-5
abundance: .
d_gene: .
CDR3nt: TGTGCCAGCAGTGAACCAGGGAGCAATCAGCCCCAGCATTTT
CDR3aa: CASSEPGSNQPQHF

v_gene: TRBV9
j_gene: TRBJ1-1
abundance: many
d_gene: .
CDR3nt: TGTGCCAGCAGCGTATTAGGCGGCACTGAAGCTTTCTTT
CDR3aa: CASSVLGGTEAFF

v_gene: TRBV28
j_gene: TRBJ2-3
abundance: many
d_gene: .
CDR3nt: TGTGCCAGCAGTTTATCGGAGGCAGATACGCAGTATTTT
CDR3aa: CASSLSEADTQYF

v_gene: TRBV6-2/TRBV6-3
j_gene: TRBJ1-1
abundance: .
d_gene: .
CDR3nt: TGTGCCAGCAAGAGACTGAACACTGAAGCTTTCTTT
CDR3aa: CASKRLNTEAFF

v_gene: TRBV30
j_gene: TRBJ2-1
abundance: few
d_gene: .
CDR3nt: TGTGCCTGGAGTGTAGGGTTGCAGGGGCTATCCTACAATGAGCAGTTCTTC
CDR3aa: CAWSVGLQGLSYNEQFF

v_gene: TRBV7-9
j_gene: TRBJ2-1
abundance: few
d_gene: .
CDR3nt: TGTGCCGAAGAGAGTAGCTCCTACAATGAGCAGTTCTTC
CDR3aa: CAEESSSYNEQFF